These T cell receptor beta chains were read from a single sample in a study of shared clonotypes between healthy human individuals. Measured with immunoSEQ multiplex PCR; TCRdb has only the in-frame clones, and not every one. The table lists about 230,000 clones, about 65% of them singletons. Sequences were obtained from memory CD4+ T cells sorted from blood. These receptors all stem from a man aged 25 to 40 in good health. CDR3s include the opening cysteine and the closing phenylalanine or tryptophan. D genes are given only for firm matches. Size tells how often a clone was seen (once, few, many) or the class of an expanded clone, and some rows leave it out.

v_call: TRBV20-1; clone_size: NA; j_call: TRBJ2-7; d_call: TRBD1; cdr3_nt: TGCAGTGTGAACAGGGGTGGGGAGCAGTACTTC; cdr3_aa: CSVNRGGEQYF
v_call: TRBV2; clone_size: NA; j_call: TRBJ2-5; d_call: TRBD2; cdr3_nt: TGTGCCAGCAATCCGGGACTAGACCTGGGGACCCAGTACTTC; cdr3_aa: CASNPGLDLGTQYF
v_call: TRBV27; clone_size: NA; j_call: TRBJ1-2; d_call: NA; cdr3_nt: TGTGCCAGCAGTTTATCGTCGCGACCGAACTATGGCTACACCTTC; cdr3_aa: CASSLSSRPNYGYTF
v_call: TRBV18; clone_size: once; j_call: TRBJ1-1; d_call: NA; cdr3_nt: TGTGCCAGCTCACAGGGACTGAGAATGAACACTGAAGCTTTCTTT; cdr3_aa: CASSQGLRMNTEAFF
v_call: TRBV6-5; clone_size: NA; j_call: TRBJ2-7; d_call: TRBD1; cdr3_nt: TGTGCCAGCAAAGGGACAGGGGTGCACGAGCAGTACTTC; cdr3_aa: CASKGTGVHEQYF
v_call: TRBV9; clone_size: NA; j_call: TRBJ2-3; d_call: NA; cdr3_nt: TGTGCCAGCAGCGTAGGGGGGTTTAGCGGTAGAGATACGCAGTATTTT; cdr3_aa: CASSVGGFSGRDTQYF
v_call: TRBV30; clone_size: NA; j_call: TRBJ2-3; d_call: NA; cdr3_nt: TGTGCCTGGAGTATTAGGAGCACAGATACGCAGTATTTT; cdr3_aa: CAWSIRSTDTQYF
v_call: TRBV7-9; clone_size: NA; j_call: TRBJ1-1; d_call: TRBD1; cdr3_nt: TGTGCCAGCAGCTTGGAGCAGGGGGGAGCTTTCTTT; cdr3_aa: CASSLEQGGAFF
v_call: TRBV11-1; clone_size: NA; j_call: TRBJ2-7; d_call: TRBD2; cdr3_nt: TGTGCCAGCAGCTTTTCTAGCGGGAGGCTCGACGAGCAGTACTTC; cdr3_aa: CASSFSSGRLDEQYF
v_call: TRBV2; clone_size: NA; j_call: TRBJ2-5; d_call: NA; cdr3_nt: TGTGCCAGCAGTAGTTTCCAAGAGACCCAGTACTTC; cdr3_aa: CASSSFQETQYF
v_call: TRBV29-1; clone_size: NA; j_call: TRBJ2-5; d_call: TRBD2; cdr3_nt: TGCAGCGTTGGGACTAGCGCCCGCCAAGAGACCCAGTACTTC; cdr3_aa: CSVGTSARQETQYF
v_call: TRBV2; clone_size: NA; j_call: TRBJ2-5; d_call: NA; cdr3_nt: TGTGCCAGCAGTGACCTGGAACAAGAGACCCAGTACTTC; cdr3_aa: CASSDLEQETQYF
v_call: TRBV9; clone_size: NA; j_call: TRBJ2-1; d_call: NA; cdr3_nt: TGTGCCAGCAGCGTAGAGGGGGATGAATACAATGAGCAGTTCTTC; cdr3_aa: CASSVEGDEYNEQFF
v_call: TRBV10-3; clone_size: NA; j_call: TRBJ2-7; d_call: NA; cdr3_nt: TGTGCCATCAGTGAAAGGGCCGAGCAGTACTTC; cdr3_aa: CAISERAEQYF
v_call: TRBV7-2; clone_size: NA; j_call: TRBJ2-1; d_call: TRBD1; cdr3_nt: TGTGCCAGCAGCACCGCTCGGACAGGGGGTTACAATGAGCAGTTCTTC; cdr3_aa: CASSTARTGGYNEQFF
v_call: TRBV7-9; clone_size: NA; j_call: TRBJ1-2; d_call: TRBD1; cdr3_nt: TGTGCCAGCAGCTTACGGCAGGGGGCGGTTAACTATGGCTACACCTTC; cdr3_aa: CASSLRQGAVNYGYTF
v_call: TRBV9; clone_size: few; j_call: TRBJ2-1; d_call: NA; cdr3_nt: TGTGCCAGCAGCGTAGAGTACAGACTTTACAATGAGCAGTTCTTC; cdr3_aa: CASSVEYRLYNEQFF
v_call: TRBV4-1; clone_size: NA; j_call: TRBJ2-1; d_call: NA; cdr3_nt: TGCGCCAGCAGCCAAGGACTACTTGGTAATGAGCAGTTCTTC; cdr3_aa: CASSQGLLGNEQFF
v_call: TRBV6-6; clone_size: NA; j_call: TRBJ1-3; d_call: NA; cdr3_nt: TGTGCCAGCAGTTACGCGATCGGTGGAAACACCATATATTTT; cdr3_aa: CASSYAIGGNTIYF
v_call: TRBV28; clone_size: NA; j_call: TRBJ1-2; d_call: NA; cdr3_nt: TGTGCCAGCAGTTTGATGGTTGGGCAAGGGAGGTACTATGGCTACACCTTC; cdr3_aa: CASSLMVGQGRYYGYTF
v_call: TRBV16; clone_size: few; j_call: TRBJ2-1; d_call: NA; cdr3_nt: TGTGCCAGCAGCCAATCATCAGTTTACAATGAGCAGTTCTTC; cdr3_aa: CASSQSSVYNEQFF
v_call: TRBV6-5; clone_size: few; j_call: TRBJ2-1; d_call: NA; cdr3_nt: TGTGCCAGCAGCTCCACTGGCGGCTCCTACAATGAGCAGTTCTTC; cdr3_aa: CASSSTGGSYNEQFF
v_call: TRBV19; clone_size: NA; j_call: TRBJ1-5; d_call: NA; cdr3_nt: TGTGCCAGTAGTATTGAAGGGGATAGCAATCAGCCCCAGCATTTT; cdr3_aa: CASSIEGDSNQPQHF
v_call: TRBV5-4; clone_size: few; j_call: TRBJ2-3; d_call: NA; cdr3_nt: TGTGCCAGCAGCTTGGGGGGGAGCGGCCCCTTGGGAGATACGCAGTATTTT; cdr3_aa: CASSLGGSGPLGDTQYF
v_call: TRBV9; clone_size: NA; j_call: TRBJ1-1; d_call: NA; cdr3_nt: TGTGCCAGCAGCGTAGCTATGGACACTGAAGCTTTCTTT; cdr3_aa: CASSVAMDTEAFF
v_call: TRBV4-1; clone_size: few; j_call: TRBJ1-5; d_call: NA; cdr3_nt: TGCGCCAGCAGCCAACTCCTCGGGGGTAGCAATCAGCCCCAGCATTTT; cdr3_aa: CASSQLLGGSNQPQHF
v_call: TRBV7-9; clone_size: NA; j_call: TRBJ2-2; d_call: TRBD2; cdr3_nt: TGTGCCAGCAGCTCGACTAGCGGGAGGGTTACCGGGGAGCTGTTTTTT; cdr3_aa: CASSSTSGRVTGELFF
v_call: TRBV5-1; clone_size: few; j_call: TRBJ1-1; d_call: TRBD1; cdr3_nt: TGCGCCAGCAGCCTTATGGGACAGGGGCCGTCGAACACTGAAGCTTTCTTT; cdr3_aa: CASSLMGQGPSNTEAFF
v_call: TRBV30; clone_size: many; j_call: TRBJ1-1; d_call: TRBD1; cdr3_nt: TGTGCCTGGAGGCACGGGACAGGGAAGGCTTTCTTT; cdr3_aa: CAWRHGTGKAFF
v_call: TRBV9; clone_size: few; j_call: TRBJ2-7; d_call: TRBD2; cdr3_nt: TGTGCCAGCAGCGTAGTCGGTAGCGGGAGCGAGCAGTACTTC; cdr3_aa: CASSVVGSGSEQYF
v_call: TRBV28; clone_size: few; j_call: TRBJ2-3; d_call: NA; cdr3_nt: TGTGCCAGCAGTTTATATCTGGGCCTCACAGATACGCAGTATTTT; cdr3_aa: CASSLYLGLTDTQYF
v_call: TRBV5-6; clone_size: NA; j_call: TRBJ2-5; d_call: TRBD1; cdr3_nt: TGTGCCAGCAGCCTGGACAGGGGCCCCTTTGGGGAGACCCAGTACTTC; cdr3_aa: CASSLDRGPFGETQYF
v_call: TRBV7-2; clone_size: NA; j_call: TRBJ2-1; d_call: NA; cdr3_nt: TGTGCCAGCAGCTTAGATCTAGGGGGGAGGTCCTACAATGAGCAGTTCTTC; cdr3_aa: CASSLDLGGRSYNEQFF
v_call: TRBV5-1; clone_size: NA; j_call: TRBJ1-3; d_call: NA; cdr3_nt: TGCGCCAGCAGCTTGTCAGGGGTGAACGGAAACACCATATATTTT; cdr3_aa: CASSLSGVNGNTIYF
v_call: TRBV5-1; clone_size: NA; j_call: TRBJ1-2; d_call: NA; cdr3_nt: TGCGCCAGCAGCTTGGAGGGGACGTATGGCTACACCTTC; cdr3_aa: CASSLEGTYGYTF
v_call: TRBV7-9; clone_size: NA; j_call: TRBJ1-3; d_call: NA; cdr3_nt: TGTGCCAGCCTCACAGACTCTGGAAACACCATATATTTT; cdr3_aa: CASLTDSGNTIYF
v_call: TRBV7-3; clone_size: NA; j_call: TRBJ1-1; d_call: NA; cdr3_nt: TGTGCCAGCAGCGTCAGGCCCGACACTGAAGCTTTCTTT; cdr3_aa: CASSVRPDTEAFF
v_call: TRBV6-6; clone_size: NA; j_call: TRBJ2-7; d_call: TRBD2; cdr3_nt: TGTGCCAGCAGCCGGACTAGCGGGATTTCCCACGAGCAGTACTTC; cdr3_aa: CASSRTSGISHEQYF
v_call: TRBV7-3; clone_size: NA; j_call: TRBJ2-2; d_call: NA; cdr3_nt: TGTGCCAGCAGCTCGGGGACTTTTTCCGGGGAGCTGTTTTTT; cdr3_aa: CASSSGTFSGELFF
v_call: TRBV28; clone_size: NA; j_call: TRBJ1-1; d_call: NA; cdr3_nt: TGTGCCAGCAGCCCCCTCCGGGCGGGCACTGAAGCTTTCTTT; cdr3_aa: CASSPLRAGTEAFF
v_call: TRBV5-4; clone_size: once; j_call: TRBJ2-2; d_call: NA; cdr3_nt: TGTGCCAGCAGCCCCCACCCGGAGGGGGGGAACACCGGGGAGCTGTTTTTT; cdr3_aa: CASSPHPEGGNTGELFF
v_call: TRBV4-1; clone_size: once; j_call: TRBJ1-1; d_call: NA; cdr3_nt: TGCGCCAGCAGCCAAGATGGGTGGGAAGGGGCTTTCTTT; cdr3_aa: CASSQDGWEGAFF
v_call: TRBV9; clone_size: once; j_call: TRBJ2-1; d_call: NA; cdr3_nt: TGTGCCAGCAACTTCGGTGGGTACGGGTCCAATGAGCAGTTCTTC; cdr3_aa: CASNFGGYGSNEQFF
v_call: TRBV11-2; clone_size: once; j_call: TRBJ2-7; d_call: TRBD2; cdr3_nt: TGTGCCAGCAGCTTAAGGACTAGCGGGAGGGCGGGCTACGAGCAGTACTTC; cdr3_aa: CASSLRTSGRAGYEQYF
v_call: TRBV19; clone_size: once; j_call: TRBJ2-3; d_call: NA; cdr3_nt: TGTGCCAGTAGTAGCGGGACTAGCACAGATACGCAGTATTTT; cdr3_aa: CASSSGTSTDTQYF
v_call: TRBV28; clone_size: few; j_call: TRBJ2-3; d_call: NA; cdr3_nt: TGTGCCGGGTCTCGTCCCAACACAGATACGCAGTATTTT; cdr3_aa: CAGSRPNTDTQYF
v_call: TRBV27; clone_size: NA; j_call: TRBJ2-1; d_call: TRBD2; cdr3_nt: TGTGCCAGCATCCCCAGGCTAGCGGGAGGGTTCGACAATGAGCAGTTCTTC; cdr3_aa: CASIPRLAGGFDNEQFF
v_call: TRBV27; clone_size: NA; j_call: TRBJ1-5; d_call: NA; cdr3_nt: TGTGCCAGCAGTTTATTTGGACAGCCCCAGCATTTT; cdr3_aa: CASSLFGQPQHF
v_call: TRBV6-1; clone_size: NA; j_call: TRBJ2-7; d_call: TRBD2; cdr3_nt: TGTGCCAGCAGTCGGACTAGCCAAACCTACGAGCAGTACTTC; cdr3_aa: CASSRTSQTYEQYF
v_call: TRBV6-5; clone_size: few; j_call: TRBJ1-4; d_call: NA; cdr3_nt: TGTGCCAGCAGCCCGGGGTTCACAACTAATGAAAAACTGTTTTTT; cdr3_aa: CASSPGFTTNEKLFF
v_call: TRBV10-3; clone_size: many; j_call: TRBJ1-1; d_call: NA; cdr3_nt: TGTGCCATCGTGGACCGGGCTGGGTTGGTCATGAACACTGAAGCTTTCTTT; cdr3_aa: CAIVDRAGLVMNTEAFF
v_call: TRBV7-9; clone_size: once; j_call: TRBJ2-2; d_call: TRBD1; cdr3_nt: TGTGCCAGCAGCTTAGCGGGACAGTCGAACACCGGGGAGCTGTTTTTT; cdr3_aa: CASSLAGQSNTGELFF
v_call: TRBV5-1; clone_size: few; j_call: TRBJ2-3; d_call: NA; cdr3_nt: TGCGCCAGCAGCTTGGCTGCAGCTAGCACAGATACGCAGTATTTT; cdr3_aa: CASSLAAASTDTQYF
v_call: TRBV14; clone_size: NA; j_call: TRBJ2-3; d_call: TRBD2; cdr3_nt: TGTGCCAGCAGCCAAGGCAGCGGGAGATACACAGATACGCAGTATTTT; cdr3_aa: CASSQGSGRYTDTQYF
v_call: TRBV5-1; clone_size: NA; j_call: TRBJ2-1; d_call: TRBD2; cdr3_nt: TGCGCCAGCAGACACCGTCCTAGCGGAACCTCCTACAATGAGCAGTTCTTC; cdr3_aa: CASRHRPSGTSYNEQFF
v_call: TRBV18; clone_size: NA; j_call: TRBJ2-5; d_call: NA; cdr3_nt: TGTGCCAGCTCACCAAACTCCAGGGAGGTAGGGGAGACCCAGTACTTC; cdr3_aa: CASSPNSREVGETQYF
v_call: TRBV27; clone_size: NA; j_call: TRBJ2-5; d_call: TRBD2; cdr3_nt: TGTGCCAGCAGTTTATCGGGACTAGCGGGAGCGGGAGAGACCCAGTACTTC; cdr3_aa: CASSLSGLAGAGETQYF
v_call: TRBV2; clone_size: NA; j_call: TRBJ2-7; d_call: TRBD2; cdr3_nt: TGTGCCAGCAGCTGGACTAGCGGGAGTTCCGAGCAGTACTTC; cdr3_aa: CASSWTSGSSEQYF
v_call: TRBV6-6; clone_size: NA; j_call: TRBJ1-1; d_call: NA; cdr3_nt: TGTGCCAGCAGACCCGGGAGGGGGAGGGGGAACACTGAAGCTTTCTTT; cdr3_aa: CASRPGRGRGNTEAFF
v_call: TRBV7-2; clone_size: NA; j_call: TRBJ2-7; d_call: NA; cdr3_nt: TGTGCCAGCAGCATAGAGGCCTTGCCCTCCTACGAGCAGTACTTC; cdr3_aa: CASSIEALPSYEQYF